This entry lists 14 T cell receptor beta chains sequenced from one sample in a study of cytomegalovirus exposure and HLA in healthy donors. Some clones are missing from TCRdb's copy, which holds only in-frame ones; the method was immunoSEQ multiplex PCR. The sample shows around 240,000 clones, around 89% of them seen only once. Sequences were obtained from PBMCs. All receptors come from a woman aged 18-35 years in good health and CMV-seronegative.

V gene TRBV6-1 combines with J gene TRBJ2-7; D is ambiguous. Germline V CDR1 and CDR2: MNHNS, SASEGT. The CDR3 has 14 residues. V gave up 6 bases and J gave up 4 bases, with 16 bases separating them. The CDR3 is CASSLMRHEYEQYV. For the CDR3, the DNA is TGTGCCAGCAGCCTCATGCGACATGAATACGAGCAGTACGTC.

This clone came up once. This chain connects TRBV2 to TRBJ2-6; D perhaps matches TRBD2 (7 bases). Trimming left V 2 bases short and J 4 bases short, with 12 bases between. CDR3 size: 16 residues. Per germline, CDR1 SNHLY and CDR2 FYNNEI. The CDR3 protein is CASSESAGAGANVLTF. CDR3 nucleotides: TGTGCCAGCAGTGAAAGTGCGGGGGCCGGGGCCAACGTCCTGACTTTC.

The V call is TRBV6-5, the J call TRBJ2-5; no firm D call. From germline, CDR1 is MNHEY and CDR2 SVGAGI. CDR3 size: 13 residues. V lost 2 bases, J lost 2 bases, and 6 bases lay in between. CDR3 DNA: TGTGCCAGCAGTTACGTTCAGCAAGAGACCCAGTACTTC. Translating gives CASSYVQQETQYF.

This clone was seen a handful of times. J is TRBJ2-2 and V is TRBV7-9; D unresolved. The CDR3 loop spans 12 amino acids. Trimming stripped 5 bases from V and 6 bases from J, with 7 bases between. CDR1 is SEHNR and CDR2 is FQNEAQ in the germline V gene (reference sequence). This chain's CDR3 is CASSPRAGELFF. CDR3 in DNA: TGTGCCAGCAGCCCCCGCGCCGGGGAGCTGTTTTTT.

The chain carries TRBV28 and TRBJ1-4; 10 bases align to TRBD1. The CDR3 has 16 residues. V was pared by 0 bases and J by 6 bases, with 4 bases of the junction left unmatched. Germline V gene data show CDR1 as MDHEN and CDR2 as SYDVKM. The DNA of the CDR3 is TGTGCCAGCAGTTTATGGGGGACAGGGGAGGATGAAAAACTGTTTTTT. Translation: CASSLWGTGEDEKLFF.

The V and J genes are TRBV7-2 and TRBJ1-2, with unresolved D. V was pared by 4 bases and J by 8 bases, with 14 bases between. Per the germline V gene, CDR1 is SGHTA and CDR2 is FQGNSA. The CDR3 loop spans 13 amino acids. In nucleotides, the CDR3 is TGTGCCAGCAGCTCTACAGATGCATTCGGCTACACCTTC. Protein product: CASSSTDAFGYTF.

This clone appeared a single time. CDR3 loop: CASNKRDRGSEQYF. The CDR3 DNA is TGTGCCAGCAACAAACGGGACAGAGGTTCTGAGCAGTACTTC. The genes are TRBV7-9 and TRBJ2-7; 7 bases line up with TRBD1. Trimming took 7 bases from V and 7 from J; bases not matched to a gene: 13. This CDR3 has 14 amino acids. Germline CDR1 and CDR2: SEHNR and FQNEAQ (reference sequence).

The chain employs TRBV5-6 and TRBJ2-5; D is perhaps TRBD1 (6 bases). This CDR3 region has 15 residues. V was pared by 2 bases and J by 7 bases, with 18 bases between. Per the germline V gene, CDR1 is SGHDT and CDR2 is YYEEEE. DNA for the CDR3: TGTGCCAGCAGCTTAGTGGGGACCCAGGGGTCGACCCAGTACTTC. Translating gives CASSLVGTQGSTQYF. Based on the CDR3 plus reference TRBV5-6 and TRBJ2-5, the full variable domain is DAGVTQSPTHLIKTRGQQVTLRCSPKSGHDTVSWYQQALGQGPQFIFQYYEEEERQRGNFPDRFSGHQFPNYSSELNVNALLLGDSALYLCASSLVGTQGSTQYFGPGTRLLVL.

The rearrangement links TRBV7-8 to TRBJ1-6, with 9 nucleotides matching TRBD1. The V segment lost 1 base and the J segment 9 bases; nucleotides outside the gene matches: 4. CDR1 SGHVS and CDR2 FQNEAQ come from the germline V gene. The length of the CDR3 is 15 residues. CDR3 nucleotides: TGTGCCAGCAGCTTAGGGACAGGGGTTAGTTCACCCCTCCACTTT. Its translation: CASSLGTGVSSPLHF.

The genes are TRBV29-1 and TRBJ2-3; TRBD2 is a possible D gene (6 bases). With 2 bases removed from V and 4 bases from J, the gap between germline ends came to 28 bases. The CDR3 spans 19 residues. Per germline, CDR1 SQVTM and CDR2 ANQGSEA. CDR3 amino acids: CSVEPEAQVGGDMADTQYF. For the CDR3, the DNA is TGCAGCGTTGAACCGGAAGCTCAGGTCGGAGGGGATATGGCAGATACGCAGTATTTT.

The chain links TRBV13 to TRBJ2-5, with TRBD1 as a possible D gene (6 bases). CDR1 and CDR2 (germline): PRHDT, FYEKMQ (reference sequence). Trimming shortened V by 5 bases and J by 0 bases, and 10 bases separated the two germline ends. The CDR3 runs to 14 residues. CDR3 loop: CASSPRQDQETQYF. CDR3 DNA sequence: TGTGCCAGCAGCCCAAGACAGGACCAAGAGACCCAGTACTTC.

The chain employs TRBV6-5 and TRBJ1-5; tentatively, D is TRBD1 (5 bases). Trimming cost V 5 bases and J 4 bases, with 15 bases left between them. Germline-derived CDR1 and CDR2 are MNHEY and SVGAGI. The CDR3 is 15 amino acids. The CDR3 loop reads CASSPTGEGNQPQHF. The CDR3 nucleotides read TGTGCCAGCAGTCCCACAGGAGAAGGGAATCAGCCCCAGCATTTT.

V and J are TRBV7-3 and TRBJ2-5, with 7 nucleotides matching TRBD1. Trimming cost V 5 bases and J 5 bases; bases outside gene matches: 8. This CDR3 comprises 14 residues. Germline V gene lookup returns CDR1 SGHTA and CDR2 FQGTGA. CDR3 amino acids: CASSTTTGLETQYF. CDR3 DNA sequence: TGTGCCAGCAGCACGACGACAGGGTTGGAGACCCAGTACTTC. The full variable domain, its missing parts supplied by reference TRBV7-3 and TRBJ2-5, is GAGVSQTPSNKVTEKGKYVELRCDPISGHTALYWYRQSLGQGPEFLIYFQGTGAADDSGLPNDRFFAVRPEGSVSTLKIQRTERGDSAVYLCASSTTTGLETQYFGPGTRLLVL.

V is TRBV30 and J is TRBJ2-3, with D possibly TRBD2 on 6 matching bases. Trimming cost V 4 bases and J 1 base, with 12 bases left between them. Germline V CDR1 and CDR2: GTSNPN, SVGIG (reference sequence). CDR3 length: 14 residues. CDR3 residues: CAWKNGGGTDTQYF. CDR3 in DNA: TGTGCCTGGAAGAACGGCGGGGGCACAGATACGCAGTATTTT.